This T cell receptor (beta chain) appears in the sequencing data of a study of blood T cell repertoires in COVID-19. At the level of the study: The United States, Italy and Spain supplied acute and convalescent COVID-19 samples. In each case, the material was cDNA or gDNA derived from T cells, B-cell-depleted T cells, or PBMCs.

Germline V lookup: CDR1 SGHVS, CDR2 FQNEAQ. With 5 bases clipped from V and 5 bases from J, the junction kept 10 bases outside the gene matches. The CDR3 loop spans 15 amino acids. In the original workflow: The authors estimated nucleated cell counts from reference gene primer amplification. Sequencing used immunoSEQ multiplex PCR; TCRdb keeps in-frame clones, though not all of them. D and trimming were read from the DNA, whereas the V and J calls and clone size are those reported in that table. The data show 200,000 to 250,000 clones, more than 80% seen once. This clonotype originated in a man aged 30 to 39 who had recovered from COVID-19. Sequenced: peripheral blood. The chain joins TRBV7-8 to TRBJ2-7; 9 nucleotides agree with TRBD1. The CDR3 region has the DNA TGTGCCAGCAGCCAGACCGGGACAGGGCTCAACGAGCAGTACTTC. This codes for CASSQTGTGLNEQYF.